This T cell receptor beta chain is from a study of siplizumab effects on memory and regulatory T cells. Trimming took off 2 bases at V and 0 bases at J, with 7 bases between the two ends. CDR1 SQVTM and CDR2 ANQGSEA come from the germline V gene. The CDR3 has 13 amino acids. Roughly 10^5 TCR templates were assayed per sample. The protocol was immunoSEQ multiplex PCR, while the TCRdb copy is restricted to in-frame clones and leaves out a portion. The sample lists 85,000 to 130,000 clones; 75% to 95% were seen once. General observations from the study: In siplizumab cultures, the suppressive function of proliferating Tregs remained unconfirmed. The Treg-derived share of mappable alloreactive CD4+ clones averaged roughly 70% with siplizumab and 26.9% in controls. Apparently key alloresponse contributors, naive T cells also seemed more diverse than memory cells.

As to this clone: The antigen is not known.

The specimen sequenced was CD4+ T cells sorted from blood. The receptor was isolated from a human donor in good health. Some clones in this sample may be carry-over from other donors' samples. The chain uses TRBV29-1 and TRBJ1-1, with D unresolved. The CDR3 DNA reads as TGCAGCGTTGAACTCGCGATGAACACTGAAGCTTTCTTT. This codes for CSVELAMNTEAFF.